This T cell receptor (beta chain) was observed in a study of cytomegalovirus exposure and HLA in healthy donors. As for the study in general: Among about 179 million T cells, an earlier analysis found approximately 110 million unique TCR beta sequences.

13 Jbeta primers and 60 Vbeta primers were used for the PCR. Assay used: immunoSEQ multiplex PCR; TCRdb lists only in-frame clones, some missing. Found here are roughly 84,000 clones, 55% to 70% of them singletons; the top ten hold 15%. This clone occurred once. As yet, its antigen is unknown. Overall study results and limits: A further, later analysis showed that HLA-associated TCR beta chains (compared with equally common others) were more clonally expanded. Among TCR beta chains, those listed as cytomegalovirus-associated numbered roughly 150. Later findings reportedly placed an Asian-associated ancestry cluster below the roughly 660-donor mean for N-insertions.

The V end was cut by 5 bases, the J end by 0 bases, with 10 bases between. This CDR3 has 15 amino acids. From germline, CDR1 is SEHNR and CDR2 FQNEAQ (reference sequence). This chain connects TRBV7-9 to TRBJ1-4, with D possibly matching TRBD1 (5 bases). The TCR comes from a middle-aged woman in good health and CMV-seropositive. Sequencing input: PBMCs. CDR3 sequence (DNA): TGTGCCAGCAGCGGGGGGGGTACAACTAATGAAAAACTGTTTTTT. Its translation is CASSGGGTTNEKLFF. Looking up the rest from reference TRBV7-9 and TRBJ1-4 gives the full variable domain: DTGVSQNPRHKITKRGQNVTFRCDPISEHNRLYWYRQTLGQGPEFLTYFQNEAQLEKSRLLSDRFSAERPKGSFSTLEIQRTEQGDSAMYLCASSGGGTTNEKLFFGSGTQLSVL.